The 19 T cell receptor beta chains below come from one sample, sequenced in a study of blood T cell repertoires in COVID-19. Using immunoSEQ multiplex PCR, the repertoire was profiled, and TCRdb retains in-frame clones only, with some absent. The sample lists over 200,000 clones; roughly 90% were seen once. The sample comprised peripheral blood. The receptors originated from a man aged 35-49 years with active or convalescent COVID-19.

CDR3 amino acids: CASSPDSHPDTQYF. The CDR3 coding sequence is TGTGCCAGCTCACCGGACAGTCACCCAGATACGCAGTATTTT. The chain employs TRBV18 and TRBJ2-3, with a tentative D call TRBD1 (6 bases). CDR1 and CDR2 (germline): KGHSH, LQKENI. This CDR3 contains 14 residues. Between the trimmed V and J ends, which lost 3 bases and 4 bases, there was a span of 11 bases.

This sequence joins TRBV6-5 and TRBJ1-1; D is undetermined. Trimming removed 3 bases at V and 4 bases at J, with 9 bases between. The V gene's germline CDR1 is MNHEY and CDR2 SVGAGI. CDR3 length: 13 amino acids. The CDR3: CASSYGRRTEAFF. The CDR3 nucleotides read TGTGCCAGCAGTTATGGGCGCCGCACTGAAGCTTTCTTT.

The CDR3 loop is CASSLAVRGPNYGYTF. In nucleotides, the CDR3 is TGTGCCAGCAGCTTGGCGGTCAGGGGGCCCAACTATGGCTACACCTTC. The chain joins TRBV5-4 to TRBJ1-2; 8 positions match TRBD1. Germline-derived CDR1 and CDR2 are SGHNT and YYREEE (reference sequence). V was clipped by 0 bases and J by 2 bases; unmatched bases: 6. The CDR3 is 16 amino acids.

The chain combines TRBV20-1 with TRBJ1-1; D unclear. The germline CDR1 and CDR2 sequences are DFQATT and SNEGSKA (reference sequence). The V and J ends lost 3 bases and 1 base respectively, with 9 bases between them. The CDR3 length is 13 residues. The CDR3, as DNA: TGCAGTGCTAGTCGCCAACAGAACACTGAAGCTTTCTTT. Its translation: CSASRQQNTEAFF.

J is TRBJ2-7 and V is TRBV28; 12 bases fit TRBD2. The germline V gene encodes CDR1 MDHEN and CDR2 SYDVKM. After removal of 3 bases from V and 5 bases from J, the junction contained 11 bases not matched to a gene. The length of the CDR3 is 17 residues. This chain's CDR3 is CASSLVTSGSGGHEQYF. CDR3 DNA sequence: TGTGCCAGCAGTTTGGTGACTAGCGGGAGTGGGGGCCACGAGCAGTACTTC.

CDR3 residues: CATSDPTRGNTEAFF. The CDR3 DNA reads as TGTGCCACCAGTGACCCGACCCGCGGGAACACTGAAGCTTTCTTT. The chain carries TRBV24-1 and TRBJ1-1; D is unresolved. V was pared by 4 bases and J by 1 base, with 12 bases between. Germline V lookup: CDR1 KGHDR, CDR2 SFDVKD. The CDR3 runs 15 residues.

CDR3 bases: TGTGCCAGCAGCCTACCGGGTGAAAATGGCTACACCTTC. Protein sequence: CASSLPGENGYTF. V usage is TRBV4-2 and J usage is TRBJ1-2, with D hard to call. V lost 4 bases to trimming and J lost 6 bases, with 12 bases between them. CDR3 length: 13 amino acids. Germline loops: CDR1 LGHNA, CDR2 YNFKEQ.

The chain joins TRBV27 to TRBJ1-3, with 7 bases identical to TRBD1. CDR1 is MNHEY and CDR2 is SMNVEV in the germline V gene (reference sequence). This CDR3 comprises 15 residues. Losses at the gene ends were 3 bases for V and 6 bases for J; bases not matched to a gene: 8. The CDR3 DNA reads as TGTGCCAGCAGTTTTCGGAAGGGGGCGGAAAACACCATATATTTT. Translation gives CASSFRKGAENTIYF.

CDR3 nucleotide sequence: TGCGCCAGCAGCTTGGGTGGCCAGAACACTGAAGCTTTCTTT. Amino acid sequence: CASSLGGQNTEAFF. The chain is built from TRBV5-1 and TRBJ1-1, with D unresolved. Germline V CDR1 and CDR2: SGHRS, YFSETQ. The CDR3 contains 14 residues. Trimming removed 0 bases from V and 1 base from J, with 7 bases in between.

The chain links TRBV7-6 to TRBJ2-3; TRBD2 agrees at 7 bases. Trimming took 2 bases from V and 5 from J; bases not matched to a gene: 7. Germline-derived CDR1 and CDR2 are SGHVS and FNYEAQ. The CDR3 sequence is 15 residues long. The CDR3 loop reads CASSLYAWGGDTQYF. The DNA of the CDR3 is TGTGCCAGCAGCTTATATGCGTGGGGGGGAGATACGCAGTATTTT.

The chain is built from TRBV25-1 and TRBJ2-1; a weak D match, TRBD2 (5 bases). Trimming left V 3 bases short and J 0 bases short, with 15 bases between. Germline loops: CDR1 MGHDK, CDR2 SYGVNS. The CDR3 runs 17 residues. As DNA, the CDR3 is TGTGCCAGCAGTGATCCGGCAGGACTCTCCTCCTACAATGAGCAGTTCTTC. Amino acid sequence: CASSDPAGLSSYNEQFF.

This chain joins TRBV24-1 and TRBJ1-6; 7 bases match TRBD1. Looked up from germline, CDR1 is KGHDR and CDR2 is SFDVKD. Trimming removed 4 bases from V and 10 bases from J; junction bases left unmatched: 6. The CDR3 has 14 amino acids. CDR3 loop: CATSETGLGSPLHF. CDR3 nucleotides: TGTGCCACCAGTGAGACAGGGCTGGGATCACCCCTCCACTTT.

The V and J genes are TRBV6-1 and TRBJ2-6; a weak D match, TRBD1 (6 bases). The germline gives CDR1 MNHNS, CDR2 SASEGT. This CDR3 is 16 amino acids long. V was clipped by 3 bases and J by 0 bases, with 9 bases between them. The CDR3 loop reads CASSDYRASGANVLTF. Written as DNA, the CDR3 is TGTGCCAGCAGTGATTACAGGGCCTCTGGGGCCAACGTCCTGACTTTC.

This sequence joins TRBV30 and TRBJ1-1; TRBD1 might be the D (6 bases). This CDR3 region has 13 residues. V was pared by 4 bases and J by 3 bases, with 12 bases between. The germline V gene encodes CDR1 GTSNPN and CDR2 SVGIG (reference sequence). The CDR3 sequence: CAWKDQGHTEAFF. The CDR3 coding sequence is TGTGCCTGGAAGGATCAGGGGCACACTGAAGCTTTCTTT.

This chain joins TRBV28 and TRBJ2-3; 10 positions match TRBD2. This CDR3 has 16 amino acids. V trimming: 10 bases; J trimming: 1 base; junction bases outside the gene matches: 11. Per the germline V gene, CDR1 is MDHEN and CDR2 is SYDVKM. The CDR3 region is CAIDPGLALGTDTQYF. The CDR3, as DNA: TGTGCCATTGACCCGGGACTAGCGTTGGGCACAGATACGCAGTATTTT.

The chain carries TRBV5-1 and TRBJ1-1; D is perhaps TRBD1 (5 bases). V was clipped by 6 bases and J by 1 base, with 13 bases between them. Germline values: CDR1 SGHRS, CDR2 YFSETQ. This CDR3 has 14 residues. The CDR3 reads CASNQQAPNTEAFF. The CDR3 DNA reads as TGCGCCAGCAACCAACAGGCGCCGAACACTGAAGCTTTCTTT.

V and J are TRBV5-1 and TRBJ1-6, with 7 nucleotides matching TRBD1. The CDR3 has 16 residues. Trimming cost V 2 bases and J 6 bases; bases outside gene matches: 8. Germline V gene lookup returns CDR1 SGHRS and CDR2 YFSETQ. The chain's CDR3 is CASSFLEGAGNSPLHF. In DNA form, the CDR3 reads TGCGCCAGCAGCTTTTTAGAGGGGGCGGGTAATTCACCCCTCCACTTT.

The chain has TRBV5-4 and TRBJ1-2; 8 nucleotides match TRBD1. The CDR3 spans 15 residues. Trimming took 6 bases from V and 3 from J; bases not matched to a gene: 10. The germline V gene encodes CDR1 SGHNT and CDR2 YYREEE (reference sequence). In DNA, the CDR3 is TGTGCCAGCACCCTCTCAGGGGGCGCTTACTATGGCTACACCTTC. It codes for CASTLSGGAYYGYTF.

The CDR3 DNA reads as TGTGCCAGCAGTGCCATAGGGGCTAATGAAAAACTGTTTTTT. It specifies CASSAIGANEKLFF. The chain employs TRBV28 and TRBJ1-4; weak D call: TRBD1 (5 bases). Trimming shortened V by 5 bases and J by 3 bases, and 10 bases separated the two germline ends. This CDR3 contains 14 residues. Looked up from germline, CDR1 is MDHEN and CDR2 is SYDVKM.